Below, 23 T cell receptor beta chains from the same sample are listed, as sequenced in a study of blood T cell repertoires in COVID-19. Method: immunoSEQ multiplex PCR; TCRdb's copy keeps in-frame clones and lacks some. Of about 410,000 clones in the sample, 89% were seen once. The sample comprised PBMCs or T cells enriched from blood (not recorded which). The receptors were sampled from a woman in her twenties or thirties who had recovered from COVID-19.

CDR3 residues: CASSRGSGQGRYGYTF. In DNA form, the CDR3 reads TGTGCCAGCAGCCGGGGCTCAGGGCAGGGAAGGTATGGCTACACCTTC. The chain recombines TRBV3-1 (or the pseudogene TRBV3-2) with TRBJ1-2, with D perhaps TRBD1 (5 bases). The CDR3 loop spans 16 amino acids. V lost 4 bases and J lost 5, with 20 bases in between. CDR1 and CDR2 from the germline V gene are LGHDT and YNNKEL (reference sequence).

The chain combines TRBV18 with TRBJ2-2; 13 nucleotides match TRBD2. Germline V CDR1 and CDR2: KGHSH, LQKENI. V lost 3 bases to trimming and J lost 1 base; unmatched junction nucleotides: 5. The CDR3 has 18 residues. In DNA form, the CDR3 reads TGTGCCAGCTCACCGAAGACTAGCGGGAGGCTGAACACCGGGGAGCTGTTTTTT. This encodes CASSPKTSGRLNTGELFF.

The CDR3 region has the DNA TGTGCCTGGAGATCGCGGACAGAGAACACTGAAGCTTTCTTT. Its translation: CAWRSRTENTEAFF. The rearrangement joins TRBV30 to TRBJ1-1; TRBD1 is a possible D gene (6 bases). CDR1 is GTSNPN, CDR2 SVGIG, per germline (reference sequence). CDR3 length: 14 residues. V lost 3 bases and J lost 1, with 12 bases in between. Variable domain in full (rest from reference TRBV30 and TRBJ1-1): SQTIHQWPATLVQPVGSPLSLECTVEGTSNPNLYWYRQAAGRGLQLLFYSVGIGQISSEVPQNLSASRPQDRQFILSSKKLLLSDSGFYLCAWRSRTENTEAFFGQGTRLTVV.

The chain combines TRBV3-1 (or the pseudogene TRBV3-2) with TRBJ2-1, with 9 bases lining up with TRBD2. The J segment lost 4 bases and the V segment lost 4 bases, leaving 5 bases of the junction unmatched. This CDR3 region has 15 residues. Germline CDR1 and CDR2: LGHDT and YNNKEL (reference sequence). The CDR3, as DNA: TGTGCCAGCAGCCTGACTAGCGGAACTTACAATGAGCAGTTCTTC. Its translation is CASSLTSGTYNEQFF.

V and J are TRBV7-2 and TRBJ1-2; D is uncertain. V was clipped by 7 bases and J by 3 bases, with 12 bases between them. Germline loops: CDR1 SGHTA, CDR2 FQGNSA. The CDR3 covers 13 residues. The CDR3 DNA reads TGTGCCAGCAAAGCCGGGTGGGACTATGGCTACACCTTC. Translated, it gives CASKAGWDYGYTF.

This clone was counted once. V usage is TRBV12-3 or TRBV12-4 and J usage is TRBJ1-3; possible D gene TRBD1, 5 bases. Trimming removed 6 bases from V and 8 bases from J, with 11 bases in between. CDR3 length: 12 amino acids. CDR3: CASSPGWDTIYF. The CDR3 coding sequence is TGTGCCAGCAGCCCAGGGTGGGACACCATATATTTT.

The gene calls are TRBV19 and TRBJ2-2, with D possibly matching TRBD1 (5 bases). The CDR3 sequence is 17 residues long. Between the trimmed V and J ends, which lost 6 bases and 0 bases, there was a span of 17 bases. CDR1 LNHDA and CDR2 SQIVND come from the germline V gene (reference sequence). The CDR3 is CASRKKGHTSNTGELFF. The CDR3 DNA reads TGTGCCAGTAGGAAGAAAGGACACACTTCGAACACCGGGGAGCTGTTTTTT. Drawing the rest from reference TRBV19 and TRBJ2-2, the complete variable domain is DGGITQSPKYLFRKEGQNVTLSCEQNLNHDAMYWYRQDPGQGLRLIYYSQIVNDFQKGDIAEGYSVSREKKESFPLTVTSAQKNPTAFYLCASRKKGHTSNTGELFFGEGSRLTVL.

V gene TRBV4-1 combines with J gene TRBJ2-1; TRBD2 matches at 8 bases. The ends lost 6 bases at V and 0 bases at J; junction bases unmatched: 4. Per the germline V gene, CDR1 is MGHRA and CDR2 is YSYEKL. The CDR3 extends over 15 amino acids. In nucleotides, the CDR3 is TGCGCCAGCAGGGGAGCGGGAGTCTCCTACAATGAGCAGTTCTTC. Encoded protein: CASRGAGVSYNEQFF.

The chain uses TRBV30 and TRBJ2-7, with D hard to call. The CDR3 length is 13 residues. V was clipped by 2 bases and J by 9 bases, with 17 bases between them. The V gene's germline CDR1 is GTSNPN and CDR2 SVGIG (reference sequence). For the CDR3, the DNA is TGTGCCTGGAGTACTACGAATAACAACGGGCAGTACTTC. It encodes CAWSTTNNNGQYF.

This clone occurred a few times. The rearrangement links TRBV10-3 to TRBJ2-7, with 11 bases matching TRBD2. The CDR3 consists of 14 residues. Trimming took 6 bases from V and 0 from J; bases not matched to a gene: 1. The V gene's germline CDR1 is ENHRY and CDR2 SYGVKD. This chain's CDR3 is CAISGLAGSYEQYF. DNA for the CDR3: TGTGCCATCAGCGGACTAGCGGGCTCCTACGAGCAGTACTTC.

The rearrangement uses TRBV4-2 and TRBJ1-4; 7 bases are shared with TRBD1. Germline-derived CDR1 and CDR2 are LGHNA and YNFKEQ. CDR3 length: 18 amino acids. V gave up 2 bases and J gave up 6 bases; unmatched junction bases: 15. CDR3 region: CASSQTGQQARRDEKLFF. Here the CDR3 DNA reads TGTGCCAGCAGCCAAACGGGACAGCAGGCCCGACGGGATGAAAAACTGTTTTTT.

Turning to this clone: The same CDR3 arises from other DNA sequences in this sample as well. The chain is built from TRBV7-9 and TRBJ1-2, with a weak D call TRBD1 (6 bases). This CDR3 is built from 12 residues. CDR1 SEHNR and CDR2 FQNEAQ come from the germline V gene (reference sequence). Trimming stripped 5 bases from V and 4 bases from J, with 8 bases between. This CDR3 reads CASSLDSYGYTF. DNA of the CDR3: TGTGCCAGCAGCCTGGACAGCTATGGCTACACCTTC.

A few counts support this clone. The chain uses TRBV7-2 and TRBJ1-5; 7 bases fit TRBD1. V was clipped by 4 bases and J by 7 bases; unmatched bases: 4. CDR3 length: 13 residues. Germline CDR1 and CDR2: SGHTA and FQGNSA. This CDR3 is CASSYRGGQPQHF. CDR3 nucleotides: TGTGCCAGCAGCTACAGGGGAGGACAGCCCCAGCATTTT.

The chain couples TRBV11-3 to TRBJ2-3, with D uncertain. Trimming took 4 bases from V and 5 from J, leaving 7 bases between them. Germline values: CDR1 SGHNT, CDR2 YENEEA. This CDR3 spans 12 amino acids. This chain's CDR3 is CASSYNVDTQYF. In DNA form, the CDR3 reads TGTGCCAGCAGCTACAATGTAGATACGCAGTATTTT.

CDR3 region: CAINPGLAGVDTQYF. The CDR3, as DNA: TGTGCCATCAATCCGGGACTAGCGGGAGTAGATACGCAGTATTTT. This chain links TRBV10-3 with TRBJ2-3; 14 nucleotides line up with TRBD2. This CDR3 comprises 15 residues. Germline CDR1 and CDR2: ENHRY and SYGVKD. V was clipped by 7 bases and J by 5 bases; unmatched bases: 5.

The chain links TRBV27 to TRBJ2-3; D unclear. Germline V gives CDR1 MNHEY, CDR2 SMNVEV (reference sequence). V dropped 5 bases and J dropped 0 bases, with 9 bases sitting between them. This CDR3 has 14 amino acids. DNA of the CDR3: TGTGCCAGCAGTCCTCAGCGCAGCACAGATACGCAGTATTTT. This codes for CASSPQRSTDTQYF.

This clone was found a few times. This chain joins TRBV4-2 and TRBJ1-3; possible D gene TRBD1, 5 bases. This CDR3 contains 15 residues. Trimming stripped 1 base from V and 0 bases from J, with 7 bases between. The germline CDR1 and CDR2 sequences are LGHNA and YNFKEQ. The CDR3 nucleotides are TGTGCCAGCAGCCAAGCTAGGGGCTCTGGAAACACCATATATTTT. Its translation: CASSQARGSGNTIYF.

This chain links TRBV3-1 (or the pseudogene TRBV3-2) with TRBJ2-7, with D unresolved. This CDR3 is 14 amino acids long. Trimming took 1 base from V and 3 from J, leaving 10 bases between them. Looked up from germline, CDR1 is LGHDT and CDR2 is YNNKEL (reference sequence). The CDR3 region is CASSQGIDIYEQYF. The CDR3 bases are TGTGCCAGCAGCCAAGGTATAGATATCTACGAGCAGTACTTC.

The rearrangement links TRBV6-5 to TRBJ2-3; 7 bases map to TRBD1. In germline, CDR1 is MNHEY, CDR2 SVGAGI. V was clipped by 6 bases and J by 2 bases; unmatched bases: 8. The CDR3 contains 15 residues. Here the CDR3 reads CASRMNRGITDTQYF. DNA for the CDR3: TGTGCCAGCAGGATGAACAGGGGAATCACAGATACGCAGTATTTT.

In DNA, the CDR3 is TGTGCCACCAGCAGCGTACAGGATGGCTACACCTTC. This codes for CATSSVQDGYTF. V is TRBV15 and J is TRBJ1-2, with a possible D match to TRBD1 (5 bases). The length of the CDR3 is 12 residues. CDR1 and CDR2 (germline): LNHNV, YYDKDF (reference sequence). Trimming shortened V by 3 bases and J by 6 bases, and 8 bases separated the two germline ends.

The V and J genes are TRBV5-1 and TRBJ1-1; TRBD1 agrees at 9 bases. Germline V CDR1 and CDR2: SGHRS, YFSETQ. CDR3 length: 17 amino acids. V shed 4 bases, J shed 2 bases, and the junction held 12 bases outside the gene matches. CDR3 in amino acids: CASSHPRGQGVNTEAFF. CDR3 nucleotides: TGCGCCAGCAGCCACCCCCGGGGACAGGGTGTAAACACTGAAGCTTTCTTT.

The V and J genes are TRBV18 and TRBJ1-1; D remains ambiguous. The germline V and J ends were trimmed by 2 bases and 2 bases, with 12 bases remaining between them. Germline-derived CDR1 and CDR2 are KGHSH and LQKENI. The CDR3 is 15 residues long. CDR3 bases: TGTGCCAGCTCACCAAACCGGGGAGGTAACACTGAAGCTTTCTTT. Its protein product is CASSPNRGGNTEAFF.

The genes are TRBV6-1 and TRBJ1-2, with D possibly TRBD1 on 5 matching bases. The CDR3 length is 15 residues. The V end lost 1 base, the J end lost 1 base, and 10 bases lay between the germline ends. Germline V gene sequence: CDR1 MNHNS, CDR2 SASEGT. Here the CDR3 DNA reads TGTGCCAGCAGTGAAGGGCAGGGCCTTAACTATGGCTACACCTTC. Translated, it gives CASSEGQGLNYGYTF.